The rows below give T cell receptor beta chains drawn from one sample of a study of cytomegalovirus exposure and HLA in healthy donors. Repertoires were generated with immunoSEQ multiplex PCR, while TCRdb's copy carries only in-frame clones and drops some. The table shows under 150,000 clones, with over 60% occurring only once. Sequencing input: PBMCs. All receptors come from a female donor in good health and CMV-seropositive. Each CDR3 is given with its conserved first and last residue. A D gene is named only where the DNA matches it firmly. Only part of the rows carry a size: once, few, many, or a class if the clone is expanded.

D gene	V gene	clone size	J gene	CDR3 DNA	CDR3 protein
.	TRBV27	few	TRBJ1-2	TGTGCCAGCACCTCGACAGCGGGGAGAGGCTACACCTTC	CASTSTAGRGYTF
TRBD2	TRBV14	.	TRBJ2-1	TGTGCCAGCACCGATATAGCGGGGGGGATTAGAAATGAGCAGTTCTTC	CASTDIAGGIRNEQFF
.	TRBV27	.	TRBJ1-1	TGTGCCAGCACCCCTGCAGGGTACCCCACTGAAGCTTTCTTT	CASTPAGYPTEAFF
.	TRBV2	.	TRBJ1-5	TGTGCCACATCAGACAGTTATAGCAATCAGCCCCAGCATTTT	CATSDSYSNQPQHF
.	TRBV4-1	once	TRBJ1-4	TGCGCCAGCCGTGGGGGCAGGGGACGGAAAAATGAAAAACTGTTTTTT	CASRGGRGRKNEKLFF
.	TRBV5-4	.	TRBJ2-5	TGTGCCAGCAGCTTGGCGACGACAGGCCCGTACCAAGAGACCCAGTACTTC	CASSLATTGPYQETQYF
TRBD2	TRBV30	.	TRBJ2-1	TGTGCCTGGAGTGTACATAGCGGGGCGATCAATGAGCAGTTCTTC	CAWSVHSGAINEQFF
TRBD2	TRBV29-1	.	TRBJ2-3	TGCAGCGTTGATTCGTTAGCGGGAGTTTCGGATACGCAGTATTTT	CSVDSLAGVSDTQYF
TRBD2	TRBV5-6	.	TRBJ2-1	TGTGCCAGCAGCTTGGCTGGGACTAGCGCCTGGGATGAGCAGTTCTTC	CASSLAGTSAWDEQFF
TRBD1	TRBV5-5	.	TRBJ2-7	TGTGCCAGCAGCTTGCCCGGGACAGGGGGGCACTACGAGCAGTACTTC	CASSLPGTGGHYEQYF
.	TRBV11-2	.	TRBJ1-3	TGTGCCAGCAGCTTATCGGTCCAAAACACCATATATTTT	CASSLSVQNTIYF
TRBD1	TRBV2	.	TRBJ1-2	TGTGCCAGCAGGGTGGAGACAGGGTTTGGCTACACCTTC	CASRVETGFGYTF
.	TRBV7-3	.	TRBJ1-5	TGTGCCACCCGCTCGGTTGCGGGCAATCAGCCCCAGCATTTT	CATRSVAGNQPQHF
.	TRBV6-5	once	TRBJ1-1	TGTGCCAGCAGCCGGGACACCCGTGAAGCTTTCTTT	CASSRDTREAFF
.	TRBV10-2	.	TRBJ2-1	TGCGCCAGCTTAAAACAGGGTAATGAGCAGTTCTTC	CASLKQGNEQFF
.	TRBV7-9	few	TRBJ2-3	TGTGCCAGCAGCTTAGGCGCGGATACGCAGTATTTT	CASSLGADTQYF
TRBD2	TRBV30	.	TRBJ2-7	TGTGCCTGGAGTTTGTTGGGGGAGGGTTCCTACGAGCAGTACTTC	CAWSLLGEGSYEQYF
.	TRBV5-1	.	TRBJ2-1	TGCGCCACCAGACCCGGGACATCCTACAATGAGCAGTTCTTC	CATRPGTSYNEQFF
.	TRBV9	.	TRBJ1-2	TGTGCCAGCAGCACGGGACACGGAAACTATGGCTACACCTTC	CASSTGHGNYGYTF
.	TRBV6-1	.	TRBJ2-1	TGTGCCAGCAGGGTAGCTCTTAGGAACAATGAGCAGTTCTTC	CASRVALRNNEQFF
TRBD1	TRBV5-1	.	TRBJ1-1	TGCGCCAGCAGCTGGACAGGTAACTTTGCTGAAGCTTTCTTT	CASSWTGNFAEAFF
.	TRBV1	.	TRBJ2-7	TGCACCAGCAGCCAAGGGGCTAGCGGGGCCAACTACGAGCAGTACTTC	CTSSQGASGANYEQYF
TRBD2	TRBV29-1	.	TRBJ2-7	TGCAGCGTTAGTGGGACTAGCGGGAGCTACGAGCAGTACTTC	CSVSGTSGSYEQYF
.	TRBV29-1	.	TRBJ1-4	TGCAGCGTTCAAGGCGCTAATGAAAAACTGTTTTTT	CSVQGANEKLFF
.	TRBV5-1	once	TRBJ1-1	TGCGCCAGCAGCTTGGGAGGGTTTGGGAACACTGAAGCTTTCTTT	CASSLGGFGNTEAFF
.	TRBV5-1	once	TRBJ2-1	TGCGCCAGCAGCTTGGGTAGCGTGGCCTTTTCCTACAATGAGCAGTTCTTC	CASSLGSVAFSYNEQFF
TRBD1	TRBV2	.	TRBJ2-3	TGTGCCAGCAGGGAAGCTAGGGGGCAGGGCACAGATACGCAGTATTTT	CASREARGQGTDTQYF
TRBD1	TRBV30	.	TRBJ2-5	TGTGCCTGTAAACAGGGGGTCGGAGAGACCCAGTACTTC	CACKQGVGETQYF
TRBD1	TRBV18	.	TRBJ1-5	TGTGCCAGCTCACCACGCGACAGGGGCTACCAGCCCCAGCATTTT	CASSPRDRGYQPQHF
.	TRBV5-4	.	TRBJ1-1	TGTGCCAGCAGCTCCTGGACGGGAAACACTGAAGCTTTCTTT	CASSSWTGNTEAFF
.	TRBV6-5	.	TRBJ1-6	TGTGCCAGCAGTTTAACAGGGCACTGGGGTAATTCACCCCTCCACTTT	CASSLTGHWGNSPLHF
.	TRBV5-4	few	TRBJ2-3	TGTGCCAGCAGCTTGGTTTTACACACCGACACAGATACGCAGTATTTT	CASSLVLHTDTDTQYF
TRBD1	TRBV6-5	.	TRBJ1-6	TGTGCCAGCAGTTACAAGGACAGGGGTAATTCACCCCTCCACTTT	CASSYKDRGNSPLHF
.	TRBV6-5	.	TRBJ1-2	TGTGCCAGCAGTCAAGGGGGGGTCTATGGCTACACCTTC	CASSQGGVYGYTF
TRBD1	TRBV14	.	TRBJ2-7	TGTGCCAGCAGCATGCATACCGGGACAGGCTACGAGCAGTACTTC	CASSMHTGTGYEQYF
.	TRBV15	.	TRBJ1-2	TGTGCCACCAGCAGAGAGGGGGCGTCAGGGCGGCCGGCTTATGGCTACACCTTC	CATSREGASGRPAYGYTF
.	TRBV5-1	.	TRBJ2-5	TGCGCCAGCAGCTTGGGCGGCGGATATCAAGAGACCCAGTACTTC	CASSLGGGYQETQYF
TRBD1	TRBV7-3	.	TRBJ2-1	TGTGCCAGCAGCTTGGGCAGGGGGACCAATGAGCAGTTCTTC	CASSLGRGTNEQFF
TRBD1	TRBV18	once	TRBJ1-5	TGTGCCAGCTCACGGGTCGGAGGGGGCGATCAGCCCCAGCATTTT	CASSRVGGGDQPQHF
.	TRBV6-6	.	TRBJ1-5	TGTGCCAGCAGACAACGGGGGGGTGTAGGTCAGCCCCAGCATTTT	CASRQRGGVGQPQHF
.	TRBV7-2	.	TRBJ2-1	TGTGCCAGCAGCTTAGTTAGTTTCTATGAGCAGTTCTTC	CASSLVSFYEQFF
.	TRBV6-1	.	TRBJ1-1	TGTGCCAGCAGTGAAGCATGGGCAGGGAGGACTGAAGCTTTCTTT	CASSEAWAGRTEAFF
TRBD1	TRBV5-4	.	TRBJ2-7	TGTGCCAGCAGCTTTGGGGACAGGGGATACGAGCAGTACTTC	CASSFGDRGYEQYF
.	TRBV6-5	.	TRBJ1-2	TGTGCCAGCAGCCGCCCGAGGGGAGGAGGCTACACCTTC	CASSRPRGGGYTF
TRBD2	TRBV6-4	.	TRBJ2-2	TGTGCCAGCAGTGACTCAGCGGGGGGAGGAACCGGGGAGCTGTTTTTT	CASSDSAGGGTGELFF
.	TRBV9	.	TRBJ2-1	TGTGCCAGCAGCGTAGACCTAAGCTCCTACAATGAGCAGTTCTTC	CASSVDLSSYNEQFF
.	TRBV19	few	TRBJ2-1	TGTGCCAGTAGTATTGGGACTCACAATGAGCAGTTCTTC	CASSIGTHNEQFF
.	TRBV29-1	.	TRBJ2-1	TGCAGCGTTGATTGGGAGAATGAGCAGTTCTTC	CSVDWENEQFF
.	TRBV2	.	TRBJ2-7	TGTGCCAGCACAGAATCCTACGAGCAGTACTTC	CASTESYEQYF
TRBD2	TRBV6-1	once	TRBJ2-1	TGTGCCAGCAGTGAAGTCGGGGGGGGCAATGAGCAGTTCTTC	CASSEVGGGNEQFF
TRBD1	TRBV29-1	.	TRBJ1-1	TGCAGCGTTGAAACAGGGGAATTTACTGAAGCTTTCTTT	CSVETGEFTEAFF
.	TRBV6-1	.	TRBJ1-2	TGTGCCAGCACCCTTGGGGCGGTCGCTGGCTACACCTTC	CASTLGAVAGYTF
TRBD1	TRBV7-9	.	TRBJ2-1	TGTGCCAGCAGCCTTGCTGGACAGGGGCTGTATTGGGTCGACAATGAGCAGTTCTTC	CASSLAGQGLYWVDNEQFF